This T cell receptor beta chain was identified in a study of control samples from healthy donors and cancer patients. The CDR3 is 15 amino acids. The germline CDR1 and CDR2 sequences are MDHEN and SYDVKM. Trimming pared 2 bases from V and 0 bases from J, leaving 10 bases between. Assay: immunoSEQ multiplex PCR; the TCRdb copy retains only in-frame clones and omits some. The repertoire holds about 120,000 clones, with approximately 84% as singletons. The clonotype originates from a man aged 18 to 30 in good health. Sequencing was carried out using blood. J is TRBJ1-2 and V is TRBV28; D not certain. The CDR3 nucleotides are TGTGCCAGCAGTTTAGCGCCGGGAGCTAACTATGGCTACACCTTC. Amino acids: CASSLAPGANYGYTF.